Below, 20 T cell receptor beta chains from the same sample are listed, as sequenced in a study of T cell clones after liver transplantation. Measured with immunoSEQ multiplex PCR; TCRdb has only the in-frame clones, and not every one. The sample has tens of thousands of clones; over 80% are singletons. Sequencing used CD4+ T cells from blood, obtained approximately 3.5 years after liver transplant. The receptors were gathered from a human patient who received a liver transplant. Some T cells may have originated in the graft donor.

The chain employs TRBV7-2 and TRBJ2-7; 9 bases are a match to TRBD1. Germline CDR1 and CDR2: SGHTA and FQGNSA. The CDR3 has 14 residues. V dropped 4 bases and J dropped 3; count of bases not matched to a gene: 4. This CDR3 is CASSSGTGNYEQYF. Here the CDR3 DNA reads TGTGCCAGCAGCTCCGGGACAGGGAACTACGAGCAGTACTTC.

This clone was observed once. The chain recombines TRBV4-1 with TRBJ2-1; 8 nucleotides agree with TRBD1. Germline CDR1 is MGHRA and CDR2 is YSYEKL. The CDR3 spans 14 residues. V trimming: 1 base; J trimming: 4 bases; junction bases outside the gene matches: 0. CDR3 DNA: TGCGCCAGCAGCCAAGGGACAGGGTACAATGAGCAGTTCTTC. Its translation: CASSQGTGYNEQFF.

This chain uses TRBV6-1 with TRBJ1-1; D ambiguous. Trimming stripped 4 bases from V and 3 bases from J, with 9 bases between. Germline loops: CDR1 MNHNS, CDR2 SASEGT. CDR3 length equals 13 residues. Written as DNA, the CDR3 is TGTGCCAGCAGTGTTGGAGGGTACACTGAAGCTTTCTTT. It encodes CASSVGGYTEAFF.

This clone was picked up a small number of times. At one end, the junction sequence differs from germline, possibly due to a read error. V and J are TRBV28 and TRBJ2-7, with D perhaps TRBD2 (7 bases). From germline, CDR1 is MDHEN and CDR2 SYDVKM. This CDR3 has 11 residues. CDR3 in amino acids: CASSFGGARDF. DNA of the CDR3: TGTGCCAGCAGTTTTGGGGGGGCTCGGGACTTC.

The CDR3 region has the DNA TGTGCCTGGAGTCAGCCCCGAGGGGGGACGAGCACTGAAGCTTTCTTT. Translated, it gives CAWSQPRGGTSTEAFF. This chain connects TRBV30 to TRBJ1-1; tentatively, D is TRBD1 (6 bases). CDR3 length equals 16 residues. With 2 bases removed from V and 4 bases from J, the gap between germline ends came to 20 bases. Germline CDR1 is GTSNPN and CDR2 is SVGIG (reference sequence).

V gene TRBV5-1 combines with J gene TRBJ2-2; a weak D match, TRBD2 (6 bases). The CDR3 extends over 15 amino acids. With 6 bases removed from V and 1 base from J, the gap between germline ends came to 13 bases. Germline V gives CDR1 SGHRS, CDR2 YFSETQ. As DNA, the CDR3 is TGCGCCAGCAAGGACTGGACTATGAACACCGGGGAGCTGTTTTTT. Its translation is CASKDWTMNTGELFF.

The J gene is TRBJ2-3, the V gene TRBV5-8; 7 bases are a match to TRBD2. Germline V gene data show CDR1 as SGHTS and CDR2 as YDEGEE. This CDR3 region has 16 residues. V was clipped by 2 bases and J by 1 base; unmatched bases: 7. The CDR3 DNA is TGTGCCAGCAGCTTCCCCTCTAGCGGAGGCACAGATACGCAGTATTTT. Its protein is CASSFPSSGGTDTQYF.

This chain links TRBV28 with TRBJ1-1, with TRBD1 matching over 7 bases. V lost 9 bases, J lost 0 bases, and 4 bases stayed unmatched. Germline V gives CDR1 MDHEN, CDR2 SYDVKM. This CDR3 spans 13 amino acids. This chain's CDR3 is CASHRGLNTEAFF. CDR3 nucleotides: TGTGCCAGTCACAGGGGCTTGAACACTGAAGCTTTCTTT.

This chain connects TRBV28 to TRBJ1-3; D is uncertain. The CDR3 is made up of 14 amino acids. Germline-derived CDR1 and CDR2 are MDHEN and SYDVKM. V lost 8 bases to trimming and J lost 5 bases, with 16 bases between them. The CDR3 bases are TGTGCCAGCCGAGTCCCGGCGGGGAGAAACACCATATATTTT. Its translation is CASRVPAGRNTIYF.

The chain carries TRBV14 and TRBJ1-2; the D gene is possibly TRBD1 (5 bases). Germline lookup yields CDR1 SGHDN and CDR2 FVKESK. The V end was cut by 2 bases, the J end by 4 bases, with 17 bases between. The CDR3 loop spans 16 amino acids. As DNA, the CDR3 is TGTGCCAGCAGCCAATCCGTCGGCCGGGGGGGCTATGGCTACACCTTC. Its protein product is CASSQSVGRGGYGYTF.

The chain employs TRBV19 and TRBJ2-7; 11 nucleotides line up with TRBD2. Per the germline V gene, CDR1 is LNHDA and CDR2 is SQIVND (reference sequence). With V trimmed by 5 bases and J by 0 bases, 6 bases remained unmatched. CDR3 size: 16 residues. The chain's CDR3 is CASSQGGLADSYEQYF. CDR3 in DNA: TGTGCCAGTAGTCAAGGGGGACTAGCGGACTCCTACGAGCAGTACTTC.

The chain links TRBV29-1 to TRBJ2-5; D unclear. CDR3 length: 12 residues. Trimming left V 6 bases short and J 3 bases short, with 11 bases between. Germline loops: CDR1 SQVTM, CDR2 ANQGSEA. This chain's CDR3 is CSVADDKETQYF. The CDR3 nucleotides read TGCAGCGTGGCGGATGATAAAGAGACCCAGTACTTC.

The V call is TRBV5-4, the J call TRBJ2-7; 8 bases line up with TRBD1. CDR1 SGHNT and CDR2 YYREEE come from the germline V gene (reference sequence). The CDR3 covers 14 residues. Unmatched junction bases numbered 3, after V lost 4 bases and J lost 0 bases. The CDR3 nucleotides are TGTGCCAGCAGCCAGGACAGGGACTCCTACGAGCAGTACTTC. As protein: CASSQDRDSYEQYF.

This clone was counted a few times. CDR3 sequence (DNA): TGTGCCAGCCTAAGCCTCGGACGGAGGTTTGAAGCTTTCTTT. The encoded protein is CASLSLGRRFEAFF. The chain is built from TRBV28 and TRBJ1-1; D gene unclear. This CDR3 is 14 amino acids long. From germline, CDR1 is MDHEN and CDR2 SYDVKM. V lost 8 bases, J lost 7 bases, and 20 bases lay in between.

V is TRBV18 and J is TRBJ1-3; the D is unclear. The germline CDR1 and CDR2 sequences are KGHSH and LQKENI. There are 15 residues in the CDR3. Trimming stripped 3 bases from V and 3 bases from J, with 12 bases between. CDR3 sequence reads: CASSPVRGNGNTIYF. DNA for the CDR3: TGTGCCAGCTCACCGGTTAGAGGGAATGGAAACACCATATATTTT.

The chain couples TRBV2 to TRBJ2-7; D gene unclear. V was pared by 3 bases and J by 6 bases, with 6 bases between. This CDR3 contains 11 residues. Looked up from germline, CDR1 is SNHLY and CDR2 is FYNNEI. CDR3 sequence reads: CASSEDGEQYF. The CDR3 region has the DNA TGTGCCAGCAGTGAGGATGGCGAGCAGTACTTC.

The chain has TRBV7-2 and TRBJ1-3; D possibly corresponds to TRBD1 (6 bases). The V gene's germline CDR1 is SGHTA and CDR2 FQGNSA. This CDR3 comprises 17 residues. Between the trimmed V and J ends, which lost 4 bases and 2 bases, there was a span of 18 bases. The chain's CDR3 is CASSSAGVWWAGNTIYF. CDR3 sequence (DNA): TGTGCCAGCAGCTCAGCAGGGGTATGGTGGGCTGGAAACACCATATATTTT.

This clone was observed a few times. For the CDR3, the DNA is TGCGCCAGCAGCCCCGGGGTGGGGCTATCAAACTCCTACGAGCAGTACTTC. Amino acids: CASSPGVGLSNSYEQYF. The rearrangement uses TRBV5-1 and TRBJ2-7, with D possibly called TRBD1 or TRBD2 (5 bases each). Trimming removed 4 bases from V and 0 bases from J, with 20 bases in between. The germline gives CDR1 SGHRS, CDR2 YFSETQ. The CDR3 extends over 17 amino acids.

The chain employs TRBV11-1 and TRBJ2-7, with D hard to call. V lost 3 bases to trimming and J lost 6 bases, with 12 bases between them. The CDR3 has 13 amino acids. The germline CDR1 and CDR2 sequences are SGHAT and FQDESV (reference sequence). The CDR3 coding sequence is TGTGCCAGCAGCTTCGGGTCAGCTCTCGAGCAGTACTTC. Translated, it gives CASSFGSALEQYF.

CDR3 sequence (DNA): TGTGCCACCAATGGGGTAGCTACGCGGGGGGCCAACGTCCTGACTTTC. Translated, it gives CATNGVATRGANVLTF. V gene TRBV7-9 combines with J gene TRBJ2-6; no reliable D call. This CDR3 has 16 amino acids. The germline gives CDR1 SEHNR, CDR2 FQNEAQ (reference sequence). The V end lost 10 bases, the J end lost 4 bases, and 20 bases lay between the germline ends.